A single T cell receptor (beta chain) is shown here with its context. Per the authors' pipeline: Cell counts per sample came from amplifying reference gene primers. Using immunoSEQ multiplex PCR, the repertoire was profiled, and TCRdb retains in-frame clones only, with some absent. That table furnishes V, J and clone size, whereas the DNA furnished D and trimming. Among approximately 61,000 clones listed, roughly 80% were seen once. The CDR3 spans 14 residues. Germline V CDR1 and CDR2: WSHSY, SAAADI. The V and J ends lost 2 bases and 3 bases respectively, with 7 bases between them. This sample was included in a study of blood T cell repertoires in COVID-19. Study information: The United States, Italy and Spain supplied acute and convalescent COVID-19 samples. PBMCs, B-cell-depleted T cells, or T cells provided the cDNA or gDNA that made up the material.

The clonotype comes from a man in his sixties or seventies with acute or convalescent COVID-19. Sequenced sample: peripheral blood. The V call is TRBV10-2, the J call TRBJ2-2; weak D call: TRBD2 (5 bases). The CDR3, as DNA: TGCGCCAGCAGTGAGGGACTTCACACCGGGGAGCTGTTTTTT. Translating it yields CASSEGLHTGELFF.